This T cell receptor (beta chain) was recovered during a study of cytomegalovirus exposure and HLA in healthy donors. Turning to the study itself: Out of approximately 170 million T cells, an earlier analysis found roughly 100 million unique TCR beta sequences in total. Study-level points and caveats: Presence/absence analyses assumed roughly uniform sequencing depth across donors, which may not hold. A missense variant in DCLRE1C was later tied to TCR beta V- and J-gene trimming. Exclusion as indistinguishable affected some V segments, including TRBV6-2 and TRBV6-3.

Details on this clone: Antigen unknown.

In the PCR, 60 Vbeta and 13 Jbeta primers were used. TCRdb's copy holds only in-frame clones and misses some; the assay was immunoSEQ multiplex PCR. Of about 130,000 clones detected, 66% appear once; the ten largest clones hold more than 1.5%. In germline, CDR1 is SGHTA, CDR2 FQGNSA. This CDR3 spans 18 amino acids. V was pared by 2 bases and J by 0 bases, with 9 bases of the junction left unmatched. The receptor was isolated from a human donor in good health. The material sequenced was PBMCs. The chain combines TRBV7-2 with TRBJ2-2, with 7 bases identical to TRBD2. CDR3 nucleotides: TGTGCCAGCAGCTTAATTGGGGCGGGAGCGACGAACACCGGGGAGCTGTTTTTT. It encodes CASSLIGAGATNTGELFF.